This paragraph covers one T cell receptor (beta chain) sequence. Its cognate antigen is unknown. The ends lost 6 bases at V and 7 bases at J; junction bases unmatched: 4. CDR3 size: 13 residues. Primers: 60 Vbeta forward and 13 Jbeta reverse. The protocol was immunoSEQ multiplex PCR, while the TCRdb copy is restricted to in-frame clones and leaves out a portion. The sample yields approximately 100,000 clones, 70% to 85% seen once. This entry belongs to a study of cytomegalovirus exposure and HLA in healthy donors. Points from the study as a whole: Immune exposure information comprised only CMV serostatus. The study listed 150 to 200 cytomegalovirus-associated TCR beta chains. Earlier analysis yielded a pattern in which most TCR beta V segments were productive about 90% or about 30% of the time. The authors later linked a missense DCLRE1C variant to TCR beta V- and J-gene trimming.

The material sequenced was PBMCs. The origin of this receptor is a woman under 30 in good health and CMV-seronegative. This chain connects TRBV23-1 to TRBJ2-2; 8 bases match TRBD1. TRBV23-1 is an ORF; its function is uncertain. The CDR3 reads CASSQGASGELFF. The CDR3 coding sequence is TGCGCCAGCAGCCAGGGGGCGAGCGGGGAGCTGTTTTTT.